One and the same sample provided the 9 T cell receptor beta chains below, sequenced in a study of T-cell memory formation after mild COVID-19. TCRdb redid the calling of the 5' RACE reads with MiXCR, one entry per CDR3 protein. The table lists approximately 100,000 distinct CDR3 sequences, roughly 25% of them singletons. The sample comprised PBMCs or a T cell subset sorted from them (not recorded which). Receptors were obtained from a man between 18 and 35 years old who had mild COVID-19 (a few samples of this study predate the infection). Cell type and time point are not known.

The chain uses TRBV24-1 and TRBJ2-3; D is unclear. The germline V gene has CDR1 KGHDR and CDR2 SFDVKD. V dropped 1 base and J dropped 1 base, with 11 bases sitting between them. The CDR3 covers 16 residues. Here the CDR3 DNA reads TGTGCCACCAGTGATTTAGAGTTCGCCGGCACAGATACGCAGTATTTT. Translation: CATSDLEFAGTDTQYF.

The chain uses TRBV28 and TRBJ1-5; possible D gene TRBD1, 5 bases. CDR1 MDHEN and CDR2 SYDVKM come from the germline V gene. The CDR3 covers 15 residues. The ends were cut back, 3 bases at V and 5 bases at J, with 14 bases in the middle. The CDR3 DNA reads as TGTGCCAGCAGTTTGGGGCAATCGGCTCATCAGCCCCAGCATTTT. Translating it yields CASSLGQSAHQPQHF.

The CDR3 DNA is TGTGCCAGCAGTGACTCGGACGGAACTGAAACGCAGTATTTT. Its protein is CASSDSDGTETQYF. The rearrangement links TRBV6-4 to TRBJ2-3; D remains unclear. This CDR3 is 14 amino acids long. The germline V and J ends were trimmed by 0 bases and 9 bases, with 13 bases remaining between them. Germline V gene data show CDR1 as MRHNA and CDR2 as SNTAGT.

The rearrangement uses TRBV4-3 and TRBJ1-1, with D possibly being TRBD1 (5 bases). Trimming shortened V by 3 bases and J by 4 bases, and 9 bases separated the two germline ends. The CDR3 runs 13 residues. Looked up from germline, CDR1 is LGHNA and CDR2 is YSLEER. CDR3 region: CASSHTGGTEAFF. Here the CDR3 DNA reads TGCGCCAGCAGCCATACAGGAGGCACTGAAGCTTTCTTT.

This clonotype was seen a few times. The V call is TRBV6-5, the J call TRBJ2-3; 9 nucleotides agree with TRBD2. In germline, CDR1 is MNHEY, CDR2 SVGAGI. The V segment lost 4 bases and the J segment 1 base; nucleotides outside the gene matches: 0. The CDR3 has 14 amino acids. The CDR3 region is CASSWTSGTDTQYF. CDR3 coding DNA: TGTGCCAGCAGTTGGACTAGCGGCACAGATACGCAGTATTTT.

V usage is TRBV28 and J usage is TRBJ1-3, with a possible D match to TRBD1 (6 bases). V lost 8 bases to trimming and J lost 0 bases, with 11 bases between them. CDR3 length: 14 residues. Per the germline V gene, CDR1 is MDHEN and CDR2 is SYDVKM. The CDR3 loop is CASSQGSSGNTIYF. Here the CDR3 DNA reads TGTGCCAGCTCACAGGGAAGCTCTGGAAACACCATATATTTT.

By sample fraction, this clonotype is medium-sized (0.01 to 0.1%). V usage is TRBV9 and J usage is TRBJ1-5, with 7 bases lining up with TRBD1. With 4 bases clipped from V and 9 bases from J, the junction kept 10 bases outside the gene matches. The CDR3 spans 14 residues. Germline V gives CDR1 SGDLS, CDR2 YYNGEE. The CDR3 nucleotides are TGTGCCAGCAGCCCAGGGGGGGCTGGCGGGCCCCAGCATTTT. Protein sequence: CASSPGGAGGPQHF.

The chain carries TRBV12-3 or TRBV12-4 and TRBJ1-1; D is undetermined. This CDR3 has 11 residues. V was pared by 8 bases and J by 4 bases, with 8 bases between. The CDR3 sequence is CASGPGTEAFF. The CDR3 bases are TGTGCCAGCGGCCCCGGCACTGAAGCTTTCTTT.

The chain employs TRBV4-2 and TRBJ2-5; possible D gene TRBD2, 6 bases. This CDR3 is built from 16 residues. V dropped 4 bases and J dropped 4 bases, with 19 bases sitting between them. CDR1 is LGHNA, CDR2 YNFKEQ, per germline. The CDR3 spells CASSREAGPSVETQYF. Here the CDR3 DNA reads TGTGCCAGCAGCCGAGAGGCGGGACCCAGCGTAGAGACCCAGTACTTC.